These 2 T cell receptor beta chains were sequenced from one sample in a study of vaccination effects on CD4 cells after COVID-19. Antigen-specific CD4+ T cells were expanded with viral peptide pools in the ViraFEST assay before sequencing. A roughly 11-day culture period preceded the isolation of CD4+ T cells. Of the BNT162b2 and mRNA-1273 vaccines, participants received two doses of one or the other. Some clones are missing from TCRdb's copy, which holds only in-frame ones; the method was immunoSEQ multiplex PCR. Of about 38,000 clones in the sample, around 80% were seen once. These receptors have no identified antigens. Specimen: CD4+ T cells from PBMCs cultured with HCoV-NL63 spike peptides, collected after COVID-19 vaccination. Receptor source: a human donor who received a COVID-19 vaccine. Some clones in this sample may be carry-over from other donors' samples.

V and J are TRBV2 and TRBJ2-5; 10 nucleotides align to TRBD2. Germline V gives CDR1 SNHLY, CDR2 FYNNEI. The CDR3 loop spans 16 amino acids. Trimming took 11 bases from V and 1 from J; bases not matched to a gene: 13. CDR3 loop: CASKSDSGGTQETQYF. As DNA, the CDR3 is TGTGCCTCCAAATCAGATAGCGGGGGGACCCAAGAGACCCAGTACTTC.

The chain has TRBV5-1 and TRBJ2-3; tentative D call: TRBD2 (5 bases). V shed 0 bases and J shed 4 bases, with 9 bases lying between them. Germline assignment: CDR1 SGHRS and CDR2 YFSETQ. This CDR3 is 14 amino acids long. CDR3 region: CASSLAMEADTQYF. Written as DNA, the CDR3 is TGCGCCAGCAGCTTGGCCATGGAGGCAGATACGCAGTATTTT.